The rows below give T cell receptor beta chains drawn from one sample of a study of identical twins. TCRdb re-called the 5' RACE reads with MiXCR, one entry per CDR3 protein. Of 1.5 million to 2 million distinct CDR3 sequences in the sample, around 33% are singletons; the top ten hold about 0.3%. The sequenced sample consisted of cord blood. These receptors were taken from a newborn girl in good health. CDR3s include the opening cysteine and the closing phenylalanine or tryptophan. The D gene is left open where the match is weak. Part of the rows lack a size; the others show once, few, many or a class for expanded clones.

>-|many|TRBV5-1|TRBJ1-2
CASSPGATLYGYGYTF
TGCGCCAGCAGCCCAGGGGCCACGCTGTACGGCTATGGCTACACCTTC
>-|-|TRBV20-1|TRBJ1-1
CSARESGRVDTEAFF
TGCAGTGCTAGAGAATCCGGCAGGGTTGACACTGAAGCTTTCTTT
>-|few|TRBV20-1|TRBJ1-2
CSASRGQLNYGYTF
TGCAGTGCTAGTCGCGGACAGCTAAACTATGGCTACACCTTC
>TRBD1|-|TRBV24-1|TRBJ1-5
CATSTGTGTLQPQHF
TGTGCCACCTCAACCGGGACAGGGACCCTTCAGCCCCAGCATTTT
>-|-|TRBV20-1|TRBJ2-5
CSARALPRGKETQYF
TGCAGTGCTAGGGCACTTCCCCGGGGGAAAGAGACCCAGTACTTC
>-|-|TRBV12-3/TRBV12-4|TRBJ1-5
CASTRGSNQPQHF
TGTGCCAGCACTAGGGGTAGCAATCAGCCCCAGCATTTT
>TRBD2|many|TRBV20-1|TRBJ2-3
CSARAGGPDTQYF
TGCAGTGCTAGGGCGGGAGGGCCAGATACGCAGTATTTT
>-|-|TRBV27|TRBJ1-3
CASSLAAGNTIYF
TGTGCCAGCAGTTTGGCCGCTGGAAACACCATATATTTT
>-|few|TRBV3-1|TRBJ1-1
CASSQDPGITEAFF
TGTGCCAGCAGCCAAGATCCAGGGATCACTGAAGCTTTCTTT
>TRBD1|many|TRBV5-1|TRBJ1-2
CASSFGTGAYGYTF
TGCGCCAGCAGCTTCGGGACAGGAGCCTATGGCTACACCTTC
>-|-|TRBV27|TRBJ1-1
CASSWEMNTEAFF
TGTGCCAGCAGTTGGGAAATGAACACTGAAGCTTTCTTT
>-|-|TRBV28|TRBJ2-1
CASSSRGREISNEQFF
TGTGCCAGCAGTTCCCGGGGGCGGGAGATAAGCAATGAGCAGTTCTTC
>TRBD1|few|TRBV7-2|TRBJ1-2
CASTHMLGQYGYTF
TGTGCCAGCACCCATATGTTGGGACAGTATGGCTACACCTTC
>TRBD1|-|TRBV6-1|TRBJ1-4
CASRGQNDEKLFF
TGTGCCAGCAGGGGACAGAACGATGAAAAACTGTTTTTT